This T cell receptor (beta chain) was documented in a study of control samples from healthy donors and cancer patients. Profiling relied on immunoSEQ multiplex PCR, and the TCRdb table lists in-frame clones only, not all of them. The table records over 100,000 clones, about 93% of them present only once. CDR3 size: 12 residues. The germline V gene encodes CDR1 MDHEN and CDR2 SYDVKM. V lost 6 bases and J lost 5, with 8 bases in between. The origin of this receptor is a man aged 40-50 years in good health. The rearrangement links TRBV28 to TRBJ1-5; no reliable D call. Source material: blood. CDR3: CASRTSHQPQHF. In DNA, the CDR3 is TGTGCCAGCAGAACCTCTCATCAGCCCCAGCATTTT.